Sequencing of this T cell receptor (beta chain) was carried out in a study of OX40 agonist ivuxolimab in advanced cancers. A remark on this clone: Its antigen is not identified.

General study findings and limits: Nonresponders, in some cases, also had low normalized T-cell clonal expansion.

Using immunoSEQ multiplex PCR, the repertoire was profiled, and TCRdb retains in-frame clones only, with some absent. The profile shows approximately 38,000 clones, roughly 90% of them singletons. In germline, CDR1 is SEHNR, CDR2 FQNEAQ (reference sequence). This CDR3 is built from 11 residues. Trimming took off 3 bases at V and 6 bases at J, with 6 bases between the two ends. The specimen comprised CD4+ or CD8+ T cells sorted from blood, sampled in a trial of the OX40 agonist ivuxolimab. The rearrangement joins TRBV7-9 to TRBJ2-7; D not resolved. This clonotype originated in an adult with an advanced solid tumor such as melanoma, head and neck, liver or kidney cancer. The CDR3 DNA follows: TGTGCCAGCAGCTTGAACTTCGAGCAGTACTTC. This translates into CASSLNFEQYF. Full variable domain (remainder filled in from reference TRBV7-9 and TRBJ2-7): DTGVSQNPRHKITKRGQNVTFRCDPISEHNRLYWYRQTLGQGPEFLTYFQNEAQLEKSRLLSDRFSAERPKGSFSTLEIQRTEQGDSAMYLCASSLNFEQYFGPGTRLTVT.